This T cell receptor (beta chain) was sequenced in a study of T cell responses to AZD1222 COVID-19 vaccine. Study findings and constraints: Samples come after the peak T cell response, not at day 14. Clonal diversity may have been underestimated, and the donors were mostly white British, with more females than males. Only 6 or 7 individuals given AZD1222 were seropositive at baseline.

Produced via immunoSEQ multiplex PCR; TCRdb's table is partial and in-frame only. The sample includes fewer than 110,000 clones, more than 70% of them seen just once. As concerns this clone: Its antigen is not identified.

The ends were cut back, 8 bases at V and 8 bases at J, with 10 bases in the middle. The CDR3 length is 11 residues. Germline assignment: CDR1 MDHEN and CDR2 SYDVKM. The rearrangement uses TRBV28 and TRBJ2-1; no reliable D call. This sample comprised peripheral blood, obtained on day 0 of AZD1222 vaccination. This clonotype was sampled from an adult in good health. CDR3 nucleotide sequence: TGTGCCAGCTCGAACCTCCATGAGCAGTTCTTC. This sequence encodes CASSNLHEQFF.